The present T cell receptor beta chain was sequenced within a study of shared clonotypes between healthy human individuals. Findings and limits, study-wide: Researchers sampled only blood; tissue repertoires likely differ. Unshared clonotypes carried lower generation probabilities than those common to all four donors.

The data were produced by immunoSEQ multiplex PCR, yet TCRdb's version contains in-frame clones alone and is incomplete. The repertoire holds some 2,100,000 clones, with roughly 95% as singletons. Germline loops: CDR1 MNHEY, CDR2 SVGAGI. This CDR3 region has 16 residues. The ends were cut back, 4 bases at V and 2 bases at J, with 16 bases in the middle. On this clone: Its antigen is as yet unknown.

The specimen sequenced was naive CD4+ T cells sorted from blood. The subset denotes: CD45RA+ positively selected. This chain uses TRBV6-5 with TRBJ2-3, with D perhaps TRBD1 or TRBD2 (5 bases each). This receptor was obtained from a man aged 18 to 30 in good health. The CDR3 protein is CASSWGSYGDTDTQYF. CDR3 coding DNA: TGTGCCAGCAGTTGGGGGTCATACGGAGACACAGATACGCAGTATTTT.